The 19 T cell receptor beta chains presented below share a single source sample, sequenced in a study of vaccination effects on CD4 cells after COVID-19. TCRdb's copy holds only in-frame clones and misses some; the assay was immunoSEQ multiplex PCR. The top ten hold around 8.4% of the sample, which has 20,000 to 25,000 clones, about 70% seen once. Their cognate antigens are unknown. Pools of viral peptides were used by the ViraFEST assay to expand antigen-specific CD4+ T cells ahead of sequencing. Following 10 days of culture, CD4+ T cells were isolated. As their vaccination, participants received two doses of either BNT162b2 or mRNA-1273. Source: CD4+ T cells from PBMCs cultured with SARS-CoV-2 spike peptides, taken after COVID-19 vaccination. The receptors come from a human donor who received a COVID-19 vaccine.

This chain links TRBV19 with TRBJ2-7; 10 nucleotides line up with TRBD2. Trimming removed 3 bases from V and 3 bases from J; junction bases left unmatched: 8. In germline, CDR1 is LNHDA, CDR2 SQIVND (reference sequence). The CDR3 spans 16 residues. This CDR3 is CASSIGAGGHFYEQYF. In DNA, the CDR3 is TGTGCCAGTAGTATCGGAGCGGGGGGGCATTTCTACGAGCAGTACTTC.

This clone has a single count. The genes are TRBV14 and TRBJ2-7; 9 nucleotides line up with TRBD2. V was clipped by 4 bases and J by 6 bases; unmatched bases: 10. From germline, CDR1 is SGHDN and CDR2 FVKESK. The CDR3 consists of 15 residues. DNA of the CDR3: TGTGCCAGCAGCCCCCCGGGTAGCGGGAGACTCGAGCAGTACTTC. It yields the protein CASSPPGSGRLEQYF.

The genes are TRBV7-2 and TRBJ2-2; D unresolved. The ends were cut back, 6 bases at V and 3 bases at J, with 11 bases in the middle. Germline loops: CDR1 SGHTA, CDR2 FQGNSA. The CDR3 runs 14 residues. This CDR3 reads CASRPFADTGELFF. Written as DNA, the CDR3 is TGTGCCAGCAGGCCCTTCGCGGACACCGGGGAGCTGTTTTTT. Combining the CDR3 with reference TRBV7-2 and TRBJ2-2 gives the whole variable domain GAGVSQSPSNKVTEKGKDVELRCDPISGHTALYWYRQSLGQGLEFLIYFQGNSAPDKSGLPSDRFSAERTGGSVSTLTIQRTQQEDSAVYLCASRPFADTGELFFGEGSRLTVL.

V is TRBV5-1 and J is TRBJ1-4; 7 nucleotides match TRBD1. The CDR3 is made up of 12 amino acids. Germline V gives CDR1 SGHRS, CDR2 YFSETQ. Trimming at V came to 5 bases and at J to 11 bases, leaving 6 bases not matched to a gene. In DNA form, the CDR3 reads TGCGCCAGCAGGCAAACAGGGGAGAAACTGTTTTTT. Its protein product is CASRQTGEKLFF.

The chain couples TRBV7-9 to TRBJ1-4, with D perhaps matching TRBD1 (5 bases). V was shortened by 3 bases and J by 5 bases, with 16 bases between the two germline ends. Germline values: CDR1 SEHNR, CDR2 FQNEAQ (reference sequence). The CDR3 extends over 16 amino acids. Here the CDR3 reads CASSFFGIGANEKLFF. In DNA, the CDR3 is TGTGCCAGCAGCTTTTTCGGGATCGGGGCGAATGAAAAACTGTTTTTT.

The chain is built from TRBV11-2 and TRBJ2-7, with TRBD2 as a possible D gene (6 bases). The V end lost 1 base, the J end lost 0 bases, and 22 bases lay between the germline ends. The germline V gene has CDR1 SGHAT and CDR2 FQNNGV. The CDR3 totals 19 residues. The CDR3 coding sequence is TGTGCCAGCAGCTTAGGAACGGGAGTCCAACGTAGGAGCTCCTACGAGCAGTACTTC. Protein sequence: CASSLGTGVQRRSSYEQYF.

By frequency in the sample, this clone is medium-sized. The chain joins TRBV5-1 to TRBJ1-5; 8 positions match TRBD1. The V and J ends lost 8 bases and 5 bases, in that order; junction bases with no gene match: 9. The CDR3 has 14 residues. Germline values: CDR1 SGHRS, CDR2 YFSETQ. The CDR3 sequence is CARIWDRHDQPQHF. CDR3 coding DNA: TGCGCCAGAATATGGGACAGGCACGATCAGCCCCAGCATTTT. Filled out from reference TRBV5-1 and TRBJ1-5, the complete variable domain reads KAGVTQTPRYLIKTRGQQVTLSCSPISGHRSVSWYQQTPGQGLQFLFEYFSETQRNKGNFPGRFSGRQFSNSRSEMNVSTLELGDSALYLCARIWDRHDQPQHFGDGTRLSIL.

The chain recombines TRBV11-2 with TRBJ2-3, with 8 bases fitting TRBD2. The V gene's germline CDR1 is SGHAT and CDR2 FQNNGV. V was clipped by 8 bases and J by 2 bases; unmatched bases: 18. The CDR3 covers 18 residues. DNA for the CDR3: TGTGCCAGCCCGGCGGCTGGGGGCGGGAGGTTGCCCACAGATACGCAGTATTTT. The encoded protein is CASPAAGGGRLPTDTQYF.

V usage is TRBV5-1 and J usage is TRBJ1-1; D possibly corresponds to TRBD1 (5 bases). This CDR3 has 14 amino acids. The V gene lost 1 base and the J gene lost 8 bases, with 15 bases spanning the gap. The germline V gene encodes CDR1 SGHRS and CDR2 YFSETQ. The CDR3 bases are TGCGCCAGCAGCTTGTCTCAGGGCACGGGGGAAGCTTTCTTT. Its protein is CASSLSQGTGEAFF.

The genes are TRBV12-3 or TRBV12-4 and TRBJ2-3, with TRBD2 as a possible D gene (5 bases). The CDR3 covers 12 residues. Trimming cost V 4 bases and J 11 bases, with 13 bases left between them. The CDR3 DNA follows: TGTGCCAGCAGTTCTGGGAGTAGGCTGCAGTATTTT. Translating it yields CASSSGSRLQYF.

This clone occurred a few times. The V and J genes are TRBV5-1 and TRBJ1-3; no definite D call. V shed 3 bases and J shed 1 base, with 14 bases lying between them. From germline, CDR1 is SGHRS and CDR2 YFSETQ. The CDR3 loop spans 16 amino acids. The CDR3 loop is CASSSNVIGSGNTIYF. DNA for the CDR3: TGCGCCAGCAGCTCGAATGTGATAGGATCTGGAAACACCATATATTTT.

This clone was detected only a few times. V is TRBV5-4 and J is TRBJ2-3; the match to TRBD1 covers 7 bases. This CDR3 region has 14 residues. V was pared by 3 bases and J by 3 bases, with 4 bases of the junction left unmatched. Germline CDR1 is SGHNT and CDR2 is YYREEE (reference sequence). The CDR3 spells CASSSGQTTDTQYF. DNA for the CDR3: TGTGCCAGCAGCTCGGGACAGACAACAGATACGCAGTATTTT.

The rearrangement uses TRBV15 and TRBJ2-5; possibly TRBD2 for D (7 bases). V shed 4 bases and J shed 4 bases, with 19 bases lying between them. The CDR3 has 16 amino acids. Germline V gene sequence: CDR1 LNHNV, CDR2 YYDKDF (reference sequence). As DNA, the CDR3 is TGTGCCACCAGCACGGGGGGCAGGGGCCGTGGAGAGACCCAGTACTTC. Translation: CATSTGGRGRGETQYF.

The chain uses TRBV6-1 and TRBJ2-7, with 9 bases aligning to TRBD1. Looked up from germline, CDR1 is MNHNS and CDR2 is SASEGT. The CDR3 has 15 residues. The V and J ends lost 2 bases and 4 bases, in that order; junction bases with no gene match: 6. CDR3 in DNA: TGTGCCAGCAGTGAAAGTACAGGGGGCAGGTACGAGCAGTACTTC. Residues: CASSESTGGRYEQYF.

The sample holds a few counts of this clone. The chain is built from TRBV19 and TRBJ1-5, with D possibly matching TRBD1 (6 bases). V was trimmed by 3 bases and J by 5 bases, leaving 17 bases between them. CDR1 and CDR2 from the germline V gene are LNHDA and SQIVND (reference sequence). The CDR3 is 16 amino acids. CDR3 sequence (DNA): TGTGCCAGTAGTATTTCCGGGCCGGGGGGCTATCAGCCCCAGCATTTT. It specifies CASSISGPGGYQPQHF.

This clone was detected a few times. The gene calls are TRBV6-1 and TRBJ1-2; no definite D call. The V gene's germline CDR1 is MNHNS and CDR2 SASEGT. V dropped 1 base and J dropped 4 bases, with 13 bases sitting between them. The CDR3 sequence is 15 residues long. The CDR3 DNA is TGTGCCAGCAGTGAAGAGAGCACAGCGATCTATGGCTACACCTTC. Its protein is CASSEESTAIYGYTF.

This chain links TRBV6-5 with TRBJ1-2, with 8 bases aligning to TRBD1. Germline CDR1 MNHEY, CDR2 SVGAGI. This CDR3 is built from 14 residues. Germline trimming cut 5 bases from V and 4 bases from J; bases unmatched to any gene: 6. CDR3 sequence: CASSMDRDLYGYTF. CDR3 in DNA: TGTGCCAGCAGTATGGACAGGGATCTCTATGGCTACACCTTC.

The chain employs TRBV5-1 and TRBJ1-1; no clear D gene. CDR1 and CDR2 from the germline V gene are SGHRS and YFSETQ. The CDR3 sequence is 13 residues long. Deletions cut 1 base from V and 6 bases from J, with 10 bases between. CDR3 in amino acids: CASSLQGNAEAFF. DNA of the CDR3: TGCGCCAGCAGCTTGCAAGGAAACGCTGAAGCTTTCTTT.

J is TRBJ2-5 and V is TRBV20-1; D unclear. Germline-derived CDR1 and CDR2 are DFQATT and SNEGSKA (reference sequence). V was clipped by 5 bases and J by 5 bases, with 6 bases between them. CDR3 length equals 10 residues. CDR3 protein: CSAPRETQYF. CDR3 bases: TGCAGTGCTCCCAGGGAGACCCAGTACTTC.